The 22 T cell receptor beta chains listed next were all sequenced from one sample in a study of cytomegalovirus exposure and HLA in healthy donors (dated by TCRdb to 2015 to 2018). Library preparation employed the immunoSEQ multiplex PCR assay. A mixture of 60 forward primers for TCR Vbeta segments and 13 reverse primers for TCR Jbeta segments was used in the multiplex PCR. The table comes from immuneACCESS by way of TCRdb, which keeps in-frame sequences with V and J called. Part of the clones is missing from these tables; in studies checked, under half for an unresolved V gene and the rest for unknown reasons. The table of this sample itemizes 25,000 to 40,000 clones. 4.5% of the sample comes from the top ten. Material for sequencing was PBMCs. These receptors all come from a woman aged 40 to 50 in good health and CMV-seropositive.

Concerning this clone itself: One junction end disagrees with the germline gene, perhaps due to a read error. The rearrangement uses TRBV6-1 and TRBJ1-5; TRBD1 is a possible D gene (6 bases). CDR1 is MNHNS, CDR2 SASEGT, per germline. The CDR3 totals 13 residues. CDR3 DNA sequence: TGTGCCAGCATGACGGGGGGCAATCAGCACCAGCATTTT. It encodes CASMTGGNQHQHF.

In DNA, the CDR3 is TGTGCCAGCAGCCGACAGGGACTTGAAAACTATGGCTACACCTTC. Protein: CASSRQGLENYGYTF. This chain links TRBV7-9 with TRBJ1-2; 7 nucleotides line up with TRBD1. In germline, CDR1 is SEHNR, CDR2 FQNEAQ (reference sequence). The CDR3 spans 15 residues. Losses at the gene ends were 5 bases for V and 2 bases for J; bases not matched to a gene: 8.

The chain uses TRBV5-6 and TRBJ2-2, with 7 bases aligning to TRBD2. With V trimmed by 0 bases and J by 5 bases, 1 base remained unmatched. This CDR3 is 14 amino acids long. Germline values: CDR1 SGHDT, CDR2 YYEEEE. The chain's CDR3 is CASSLVLATGELFF. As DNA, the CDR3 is TGTGCCAGCAGCTTGGTACTAGCGACCGGGGAGCTGTTTTTT.

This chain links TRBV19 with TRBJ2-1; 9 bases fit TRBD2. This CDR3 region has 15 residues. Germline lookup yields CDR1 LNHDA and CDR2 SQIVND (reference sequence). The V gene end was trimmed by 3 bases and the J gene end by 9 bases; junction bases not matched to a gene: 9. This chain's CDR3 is CASSIGAGGFPEQFF. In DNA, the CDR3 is TGTGCCAGTAGTATCGGAGCGGGAGGCTTCCCTGAGCAGTTCTTC.

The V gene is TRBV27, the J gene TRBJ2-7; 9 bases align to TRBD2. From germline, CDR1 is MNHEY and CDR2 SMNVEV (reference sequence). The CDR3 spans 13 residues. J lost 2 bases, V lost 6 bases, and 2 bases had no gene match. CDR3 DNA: TGTGCCAGCAGGCCTAGCGGGACCTACGAGCAGTACTTC. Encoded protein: CASRPSGTYEQYF.

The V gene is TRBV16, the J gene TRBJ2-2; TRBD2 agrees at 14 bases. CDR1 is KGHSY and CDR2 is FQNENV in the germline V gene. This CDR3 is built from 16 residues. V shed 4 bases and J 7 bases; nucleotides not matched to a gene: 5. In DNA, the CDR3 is TGTGCCAGCAGCCGCGGACTAGCGGGAGGTCTCGGGGAGCTGTTTTTT. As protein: CASSRGLAGGLGELFF.

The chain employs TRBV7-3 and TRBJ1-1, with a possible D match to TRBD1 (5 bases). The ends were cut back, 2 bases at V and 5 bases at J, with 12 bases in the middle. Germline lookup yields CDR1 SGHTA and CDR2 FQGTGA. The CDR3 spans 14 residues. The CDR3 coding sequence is TGTGCCAGCAGCTTATATCCAGGGCGAACTGAAGCTTTCTTT. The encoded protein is CASSLYPGRTEAFF.

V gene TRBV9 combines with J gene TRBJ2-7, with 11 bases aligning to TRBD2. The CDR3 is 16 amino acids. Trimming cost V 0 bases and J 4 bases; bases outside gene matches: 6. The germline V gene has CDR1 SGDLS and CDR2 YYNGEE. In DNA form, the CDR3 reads TGTGCCAGCAGCGTAGGTGATAGCGGGAGGGAGTACGAGCAGTACTTC. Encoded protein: CASSVGDSGREYEQYF.

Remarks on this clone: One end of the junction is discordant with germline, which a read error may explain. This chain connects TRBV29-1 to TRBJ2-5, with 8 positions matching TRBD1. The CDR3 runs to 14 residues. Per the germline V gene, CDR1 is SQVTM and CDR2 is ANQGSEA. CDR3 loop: CSVTLTGVRENQYF. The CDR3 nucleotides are TGCAGCGTCACCCTGACAGGGGTGAGAGAGAACCAGTACTTC.

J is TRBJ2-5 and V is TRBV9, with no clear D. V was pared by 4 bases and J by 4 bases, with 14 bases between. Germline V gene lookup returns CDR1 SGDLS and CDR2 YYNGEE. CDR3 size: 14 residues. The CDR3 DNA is TGTGCCAGCAGCCCAATTCCGGGTCTAGAGACCCAGTACTTC. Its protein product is CASSPIPGLETQYF.

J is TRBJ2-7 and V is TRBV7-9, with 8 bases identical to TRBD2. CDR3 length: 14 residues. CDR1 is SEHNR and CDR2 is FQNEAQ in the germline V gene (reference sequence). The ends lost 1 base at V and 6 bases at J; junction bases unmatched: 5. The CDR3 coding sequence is TGTGCCAGCAGCTTAGGGGGACTAGAGGTCGAGCAGTACTTC. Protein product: CASSLGGLEVEQYF.

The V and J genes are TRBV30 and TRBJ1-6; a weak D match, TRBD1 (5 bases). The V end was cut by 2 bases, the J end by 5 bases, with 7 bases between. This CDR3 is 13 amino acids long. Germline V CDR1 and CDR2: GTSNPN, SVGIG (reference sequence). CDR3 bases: TGTGCCTGGAGTCGGGGGGATAATTCACCCCTCCACTTT. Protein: CAWSRGDNSPLHF.

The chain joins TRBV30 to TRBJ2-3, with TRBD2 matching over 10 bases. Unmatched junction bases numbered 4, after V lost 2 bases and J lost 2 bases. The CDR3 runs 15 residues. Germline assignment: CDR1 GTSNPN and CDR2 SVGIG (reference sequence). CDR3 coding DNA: TGTGCCTGGAGTCAAGCGGGAGGGACCACAGATACGCAGTATTTT. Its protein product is CAWSQAGGTTDTQYF.

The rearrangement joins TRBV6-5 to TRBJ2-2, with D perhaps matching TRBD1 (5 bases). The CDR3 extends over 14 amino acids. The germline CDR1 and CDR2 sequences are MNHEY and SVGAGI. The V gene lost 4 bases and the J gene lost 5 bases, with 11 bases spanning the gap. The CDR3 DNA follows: TGTGCCAGCAGTTCCTACGGACAAACCGGGGAGCTGTTTTTT. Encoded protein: CASSSYGQTGELFF.

The CDR3 is CASSAEQASYNEQFF. CDR3 in DNA: TGTGCCAGCAGTGCAGAACAGGCCTCCTACAATGAGCAGTTCTTC. The chain carries TRBV6-4 and TRBJ2-1, with D tentatively TRBD1 (5 bases). The V gene's germline CDR1 is MRHNA and CDR2 SNTAGT. The CDR3 contains 15 residues. V lost 4 bases, J lost 0 bases, and 10 bases lay in between.

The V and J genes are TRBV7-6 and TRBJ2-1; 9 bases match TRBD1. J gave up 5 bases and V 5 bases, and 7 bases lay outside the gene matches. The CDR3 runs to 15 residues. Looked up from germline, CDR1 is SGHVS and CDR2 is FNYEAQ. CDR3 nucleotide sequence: TGTGCCAGCAGCCAACGACAGGGGGGGAACAATGAGCAGTTCTTC. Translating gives CASSQRQGGNNEQFF.

CDR3 bases: TGTGCCAGCAGCTTGGGAGGTGGGTACCAAGAGACCCAGTACTTC. It encodes CASSLGGGYQETQYF. The chain is built from TRBV5-6 and TRBJ2-5, with D unresolved. V lost 0 bases and J lost 0, with 9 bases in between. The length of the CDR3 is 15 residues. Germline CDR1 reads SGHDT; CDR2 reads YYEEEE.

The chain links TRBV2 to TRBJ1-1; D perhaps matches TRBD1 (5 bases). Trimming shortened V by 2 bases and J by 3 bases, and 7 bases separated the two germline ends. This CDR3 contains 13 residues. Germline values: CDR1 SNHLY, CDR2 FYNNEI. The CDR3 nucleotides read TGTGCCAGCAGTGAACAGGGTTACACTGAAGCTTTCTTT. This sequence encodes CASSEQGYTEAFF.

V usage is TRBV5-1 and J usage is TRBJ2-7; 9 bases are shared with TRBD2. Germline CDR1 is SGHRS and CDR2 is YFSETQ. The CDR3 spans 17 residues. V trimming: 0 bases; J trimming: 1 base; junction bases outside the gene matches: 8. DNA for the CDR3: TGCGCCAGCAGCTTGGCCGGGTCGACTAGCGGATCCTACGAGCAGTACTTC. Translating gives CASSLAGSTSGSYEQYF.

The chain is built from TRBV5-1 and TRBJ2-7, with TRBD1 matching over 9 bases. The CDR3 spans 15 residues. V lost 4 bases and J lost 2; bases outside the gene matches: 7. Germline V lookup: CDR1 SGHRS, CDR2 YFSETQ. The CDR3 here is CASSTGQGLAYEQYF. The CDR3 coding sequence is TGCGCCAGCAGCACGGGACAGGGTTTAGCCTACGAGCAGTACTTC.

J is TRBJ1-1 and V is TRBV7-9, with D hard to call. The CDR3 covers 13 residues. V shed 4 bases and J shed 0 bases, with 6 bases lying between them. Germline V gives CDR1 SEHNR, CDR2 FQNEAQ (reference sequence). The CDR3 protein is CASSSGLNTEAFF. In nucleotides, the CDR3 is TGTGCCAGCAGCTCCGGGTTGAACACTGAAGCTTTCTTT.

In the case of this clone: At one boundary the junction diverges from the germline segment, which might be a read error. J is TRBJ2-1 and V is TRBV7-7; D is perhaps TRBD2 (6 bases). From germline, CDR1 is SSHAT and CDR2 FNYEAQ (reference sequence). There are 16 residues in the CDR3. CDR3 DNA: TGTGCTAGCAGCTTAGCGGCTAGAGGCGCCTACAATGAGCAGTTCTTC. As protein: CASSLAARGAYNEQFF.